Listed here is a single T cell receptor beta chain. Its antigen is unknown. CDR3 length equals 16 residues. Trimming cost V 6 bases and J 3 bases; bases outside gene matches: 13. CDR1 MNHNY and CDR2 SVGAGI come from the germline V gene (reference sequence). Specified treatment: about 20 received Ad26.COV2.S at low or high dose, single or two shots; about five received placebo; per-sample allocation not given. Specimen acquisition occurred on day 63 following the initial vaccine or placebo injection. The vaccine antigen was prefusion-stabilized Wuhan SARS-CoV-2 spike. These data are taken from a study of Ad26.COV2.S vaccination and SARS-CoV-2 variants. Background on the study: As a participant in COV1001, the donor was in the Ad26.COV2.S trial arm.

Sequencing used immunoSEQ multiplex PCR; TCRdb keeps in-frame clones, though not all of them. The sample shows roughly 700,000 clones, approximately 88% of them seen only once. Notes on the study in general: The TCR-based breadth and depth measures might underestimate overall T cell responses. Measurement of non-spike TCR breadth gave similar results in vaccine and placebo recipients.

Sequencing was performed on peripheral blood, taken in a trial of Ad26.COV2.S vaccine versus placebo. The chain joins TRBV6-6 to TRBJ2-7; 8 bases align to TRBD2. This clonotype was sampled from a person aged 18-60 years who received the Ad26.COV2.S COVID-19 vaccine or a placebo. As DNA, the CDR3 is TGTGCCAGCAGATCGACTGGTAGCGGGGCCAACTACGAGCAGTACTTC. This sequence encodes CASRSTGSGANYEQYF.